This record looks at one TCR beta chain sequence and its context. Its target antigen remains unknown. Within one base of it there is no much larger clone, and no base qualities were kept. V and J are trimmed by 0 bases and 3 bases, and the gene matches miss 7 bases of the junction. For CDR1 and CDR2, the germline V gene lists SGHRS and YFSETQ. Taken from cysteine to phenylalanine, the CDR3 has 16 residues. The only DNA kept is the CDR3, 48 bases in frame from the first base. The record originates from a study of blood T cell repertoires in COVID-19 (TCRdb year 2020). Study-wide context: Samples covering the acute and convalescent phases of COVID-19 were provided by collaborators in the United States, Italy and Spain. The samples were drawn from the first 160 participants of the ongoing ImmuneRACE study and from 1,200 or so subjects provided by 6 global collaborators. The prospective study material was composed of cDNA or gDNA derived from T cells, B-cell-depleted T cells, or PBMCs. HLA class I and class II types, where available, came from metadata supplied by the sample provider rather than from assay-based typing. The repertoires were made available in a free public database intended to serve as a resource for research on the immune response to SARS-CoV-2. The dataset comprised deeply sampled blood TCRbeta repertoires from subjects exposed to, actively infected with, or recovered from COVID-19. Sample metadata almost always included a de-identified subject ID, COVID-19 status, age in years and sex.

TCRbeta CDR3 regions were amplified from genomic DNA using the immunoSEQ Assay, a bias-controlled multiplex PCR. The study's processing was this. Nucleated cell counts per sample were estimated from amplification of reference gene primers within the assay. To quantify the absolute abundance of each unique TCRbeta CDR3 rearrangement, sequence reads were collapsed and filtered. For each sample, productive Simpson clonality was calculated as the square root of Simpson's diversity index across productive rearrangements. Here the immuneACCESS table is served through TCRdb, limited to in-frame sequences with V and J called. Missing clones are a known gap in these copies; in checked studies unresolved V genes cover under half, and the rest lacks a known reason. V, J and clone size are taken as reported in that table, and D and trimming were inferred from the DNA itself. This sample is represented by over 250,000 clones; approximately 85% of them were singletons. The ten largest clones take up 13% of the sample.

The collaborating institutions used their own protocols to collect whole blood in K2EDTA tubes. For TCRbeta analysis, collaborators shipped samples as frozen whole blood, isolated PBMCs, or DNA extracted from either of those sample types. The paper as a whole reports these results and caveats: Clinical and demographic metadata were provided uncurated, with the amount varying by source and participant.

The chain is made from TRBV5-1 and TRBJ2-5, and 8 bases in between align with TRBD1. The sequencing input was peripheral blood. The source is a human donor in a cohort sampled during active COVID-19. The DNA reads as follows: TGCGCCAGCAGCTTGGGCCCGACAGGGGCTGAAGAGACCCAGTACTTC. It is translated as CASSLGPTGAEETQYF.